This T cell receptor beta chain appears in the sequencing data of a study of cytomegalovirus exposure and HLA in healthy donors (dated by TCRdb to the late 2010s). About the study as a whole: An earlier analysis of some 620 of the donors reported 276 Gb of sequence data and 117 million unique TCR beta sequences obtained from around 190 million T cells. An early release covering around 630 HLA-typed donors comprised approximately 290 gigabases of sequencing data and around 85 million unique TCR sequences. The genetic ancestry cluster associated with self-reported Caucasian donors included approximately 85% of the 398 genotyped donors. The study aimed to test whether signatures of past pathogen exposure could be identified by cataloging public T cell receptors. The T cell repertoires of some 670 subjects were profiled by immunosequencing and related to cytomegalovirus serostatus. Along with the approximately 700-subject first cohort, a separate validation cohort of more than 90 different subjects was used. The study combined high-throughput TCR immunosequencing, statistical association of individual TCRs with disease status, and machine learning to predict cytomegalovirus infection status. A later analysis re-analyzed previously published TCR beta repertoires from about 600 donors and added high-resolution HLA genotyping to study TCR occurrence patterns. Rather than using new phenotypic data, the later analysis identified candidate immune exposures from TCR beta sequences and from how often those sequences occurred across donors. In an earlier analysis of about 590 of the donors, high-throughput TCR beta sequencing was used to judge whether each TCR beta V gene segment behaved as functional or pseudogenic. Donor age, sex, ethnicity and CMV serostatus were collected together with the repertoire data. A later genetic analysis took genome-wide SNP genotypes for about three fifths of the 666 donors and used that subset as a discovery cohort. Every discovery cohort repertoire had been produced on one sequencing platform. HLA typing included class I and class II loci at four-digit resolution. Typing coverage differed by locus: A, B, C, DRB1 and DQB1 were typed in roughly 620-640 donors, DQA1 in 522, DPA1 in 606, and DPB1 in just under 490. Roughly 5 DR-DQ haplotypes were handled as single units for association and clustering, since linkage in the cohort was strong. Among 398 genotyped donors of the cohort, an average of around 240,000 unique TCR beta nucleotide sequences were sequenced per donor, about a sixth of them non-productive. Paper-wide results and their limitations: In the study, around 150 TCR beta chains were listed as associated with cytomegalovirus. Roughly uniform sequencing depth across donors was assumed in presence/absence analyses, although this assumption may not hold. Most TCR sequences were seen in very few donors, while some public TCRs were found in many individuals. CMV serostatus was the only immune exposure information available for the cohort. In an earlier analysis of 587 of the donors, most TCR beta V segments appeared in productive rearrangements about 87% or about 30% of the time, broadly matching IMGT annotations. The 87-base-pair reads could not distinguish some IMGT-functional V segments, including TRBV6-2 and TRBV6-3, so those segments were excluded. A later analysis associated roughly 17,000 TCR beta sequences with specific HLA alleles at a false discovery rate of 0.05. A later analysis found that HLA-associated TCR beta chains were more clonally expanded and had lower generation probabilities than equally common non-associated chains. In a later analysis, TCR association rates were found to vary across HLA loci, with the most associated TCRs seen for DRB1 alleles and the fewest for HLA-C alleles. The earlier analysis of about 600 of the donors excluded 15 to 20 rarely observed V segments, including chromosome 9 orphons, because counts were too low. In this cohort, only TCR beta chains were sequenced, and detectable features were limited by the absence of alpha or paired-chain data. Compared with the 666-donor mean, donors in an Asian-associated ancestry cluster had fewer N-insertions in productive TCRs, according to a later genetic analysis. When HLA alleles, especially DR and DQ, strongly co-occurred, attributing TCR associations to individual alleles was difficult. In a later analysis, most CMV-associated TCR beta chains were found to appear HLA-restricted, with HLA associations seemingly driven largely by CMV exposure. The classifier was reported to diagnose cytomegalovirus status with high specificity and sensitivity in both the original cohort and the validation cohort. Because HLA typing was unavailable for some donors at each locus, only the typed subset was used in association tests. According to a later analysis, parvovirus B19, influenza, CMV and Epstein-Barr virus appeared linked to several top co-occurrence clusters. The authors suggested that the approach could potentially be generalized to other disease states and immunological phenotypes. Correlated functional status among segregating V segments might be attributable to linkage disequilibrium, but an unknown experimental factor could not be ruled out. An association between a missense DCLRE1C variant and V-gene and J-gene trimming of TCR beta chains was found in a later genetic analysis and replicated in an independent cohort. A further reported finding was that TCR beta sequences accurately predicted the HLA-A and HLA-B alleles for most subjects in the first cohort. A cluster of highly shared sequence variants was judged likely to be a technical artifact of the sequencing pipeline. In vitro tests confirmed that a few of the cytomegalovirus-associated TCR beta chains recognize cytomegalovirus antigens.

CDR1 and CDR2, looked up from the germline V gene, are MGHRA and YSYEKL. Between the V and J ends, shortened by 2 bases and 3 bases respectively, the junction contains 16 bases. CDR3 length: 16 amino acids, cysteine to phenylalanine. The read is trimmed to its CDR3 DNA, 48 bases read in frame from base 1. As regards this clone: Its antigen specificity is not known. It has no much larger one-base neighbor in the sample; base qualities were not kept.

Library creation used the immunoSEQ multiplex PCR assay. For the multiplex PCR, a mixture combining 60 forward primers for TCR Vbeta segments and 13 reverse primers for TCR Jbeta segments was used. A multiplex PCR assay on genomic DNA amplified the CDR3 region of rearranged TCR beta genes. The amplified TCR beta libraries were sequenced on the Illumina HiSeq System as 87-base-pair reads. As for the original processing: In a later analysis, tens of millions of unique TCR beta chains were counted across the approximately 640 repertoires, and roughly 10 million of these chains were shared by at least two donors. A nearest-neighbor algorithm error-corrected the raw reads and collapsed the reads into unique sequences, merging closely related sequences to remove PCR and sequencing errors. Alignment of CDR3 sequences to IMGT reference sequences was used to assign V, D and J gene segments. For a sequence to be retained, a match of at least six nucleotides to both a V gene segment and a J gene segment was required. Rearrangements were classified as productive when the CDR3 lacked stop codons and remained in frame with V and J, and all other rearrangements were classified as non-productive. Following IMGT convention, CDR3 was defined as the stretch from the second conserved V-encoded cysteine to the conserved J-encoded phenylalanine. The earlier analysis of a few hundred of the donors excluded sequences that lacked an unambiguous match to a single V gene segment. In an earlier analysis of several hundred of the donors, a V segment was called functional when productive rearrangements were above 56.7%, and segregating when the standard deviation between donors exceeded 5%. A statistical classification framework was developed to diagnose cytomegalovirus status using the catalog of TCR beta chain sequences. V and J gene assignment, in a later analysis, came from comparing TCR nucleotide sequences with IMGT/GENE-DB human TR gene sequences. The TCRdist pipeline was used in a later analysis to assign CDR3 sequences and most-parsimonious VDJ recombination scenarios. In a later analysis, every TCR beta chain was defined by the combination of its CDR3 amino acid sequence and its V-gene family, and reads without a unique V-gene family were dropped. To address suspected cross-contamination and a sequencing artifact, a later analysis removed 550 to 750 highly shared, low-generation-probability nucleotide sequences. In a later analysis, a clonal expansion index for each public chain was calculated from normalized within-repertoire ranks of inferred template counts. A later analysis computed generation probabilities with a VDJ recombination model fitted to out-of-frame rearrangements, and checked the results against IGoR. Hypergeometric tests were used in a later analysis to score TCR-TCR, TCR-HLA and TCR-CMV co-occurrence, with a repertoire-size bias correction applied to the TCR pairs. A later analysis estimated false discovery rates by permuting HLA or CMV assignments 20 times. In a later analysis, co-occurring TCRs were grouped with DBSCAN, and TCRdist sequence similarity was added when clustering was performed within HLA-allele-positive subsets. Repertoires with fewer than 30,000 or more than 120,000 public chains, plus five repertoires with anomalous nucleotide sharing, were excluded from co-occurrence clustering. Not all clones reach the TCRdb copy of this immuneACCESS table, which keeps in-frame sequences only. Checked studies attribute under half of the gap to unresolved V genes and leave the rest unexplained. That table supplies the V and J calls and clone size; D and trimming were determined from the DNA. Recorded for this sample are roughly 90,000 clones; approximately 69% of them occurred a single time. The top ten clones comprise 20% to 25% of the sample.

The cohort was made up of about 610 healthy bone marrow donors. At the time of sampling, every cohort member was nominally healthy, though immune exposures that went unrecorded were likely present. The donor was CMV seropositive and belonged to the group of 270 or so seropositive cohort members. Each donor provided a peripheral blood sample, and peripheral blood mononuclear cells were used for TCR beta sequencing. Genomic DNA extraction from the blood cell samples was performed with the Qiagen DNeasy Blood Extraction Kit. The sequencing sample was made of PBMCs. Here the chain combines TRBV4-1 and TRBJ2-5, with no D gene named confidently. The sequence was obtained from a man under 40 in good health and CMV-seropositive. The nucleotide sequence is given as TGCGCCAGCAGCCAACTCTATTCTCACCTAGAAGAGACCCAGTACTTC. Its protein is CASSQLYSHLEETQYF.